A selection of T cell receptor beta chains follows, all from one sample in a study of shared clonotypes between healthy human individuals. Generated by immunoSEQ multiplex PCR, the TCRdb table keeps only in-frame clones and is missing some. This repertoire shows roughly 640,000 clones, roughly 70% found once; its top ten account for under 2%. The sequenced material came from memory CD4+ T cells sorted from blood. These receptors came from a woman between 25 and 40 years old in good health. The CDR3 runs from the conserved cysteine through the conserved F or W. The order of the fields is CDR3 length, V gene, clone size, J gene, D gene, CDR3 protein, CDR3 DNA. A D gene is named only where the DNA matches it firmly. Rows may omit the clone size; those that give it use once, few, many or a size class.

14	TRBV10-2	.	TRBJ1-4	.	CASSESGTDEKLFF	TGCGCCAGCAGTGAGTCCGGAACCGATGAAAAACTGTTTTTT
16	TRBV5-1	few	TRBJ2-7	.	CASSLGAEQLTDEQYF	TGCGCCAGCAGCTTGGGGGCCGAGCAGCTGACCGACGAGCAGTACTTC
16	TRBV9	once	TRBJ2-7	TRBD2	CASSVGEVAGSYEQYF	TGTGCCAGCAGCGTAGGGGAGGTAGCGGGATCCTACGAGCAGTACTTC
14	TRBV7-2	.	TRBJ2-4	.	CASRETGAKNIQYF	TGTGCCAGCCGGGAGACCGGAGCCAAAAACATTCAGTACTTC
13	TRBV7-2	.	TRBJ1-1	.	CASSIRRNTEAFF	TGTGCCAGCAGCATCAGGAGGAACACTGAAGCTTTCTTT
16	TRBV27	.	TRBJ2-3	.	CASSFRANLRTDTQYF	TGTGCCAGCAGTTTCCGAGCCAACTTACGGACAGATACGCAGTATTTT
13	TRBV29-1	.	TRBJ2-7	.	CSVEDQWVGEQYF	TGCAGCGTTGAAGATCAGTGGGTGGGGGAGCAGTACTTC
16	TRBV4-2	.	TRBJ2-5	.	CASSRTPGSAKETQYF	TGTGCCAGCAGCCGGACCCCGGGTAGTGCGAAAGAGACCCAGTACTTC
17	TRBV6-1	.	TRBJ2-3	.	CASSEASGGGSPDTQYF	TGTGCCAGCAGTGAAGCGTCCGGGGGAGGAAGTCCGGATACGCAGTATTTT
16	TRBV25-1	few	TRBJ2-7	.	CASSELGGRLVYEQYF	TGTGCCAGCAGTGAACTCGGGGGTCGTCTGGTCTACGAGCAGTACTTC
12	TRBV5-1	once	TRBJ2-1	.	CASSLEGDGQFF	TGCGCCAGCAGCTTGGAAGGAGATGGGCAGTTCTTC
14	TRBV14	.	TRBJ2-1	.	CASSQIISSNEQFF	TGTGCCAGCAGCCAGATAATTTCTAGCAATGAGCAGTTCTTC
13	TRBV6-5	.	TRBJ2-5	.	CASSYTRGETQYF	TGTGCCAGCAGTTACACTCGGGGAGAGACCCAGTACTTC
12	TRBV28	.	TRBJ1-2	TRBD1	CASRVTGGGYTF	TGTGCCAGCAGGGTGACAGGGGGCGGCTACACCTTC
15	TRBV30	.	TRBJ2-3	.	CAWTQIRQTTDTQYF	TGTGCCTGGACCCAAATAAGACAGACCACAGATACGCAGTATTTT
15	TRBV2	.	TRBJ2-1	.	CASSGGLSSGHEQFF	TGTGCCAGCAGTGGGGGACTCAGCTCCGGCCATGAGCAGTTCTTC